These 9 T cell receptor beta chains originate from one sample sequenced in a study of T-cell reconstitution after alpha-beta-depleted transplantation in children. Preparation of the TCRbeta library involved a method that used unique molecular identifiers. MiXCR, applied by TCRdb to the PCR reads, yields one record per CDR3 protein. The sample lists 500,000 to 650,000 distinct CDR3 sequences; over 10% were seen once. The source material was PBMCs, mostly from graft donor cells, sampled 180 days after TCRalphabeta/CD19-depleted stem cell transplant. The receptors derive from a female patient younger than 10 who had a stem cell transplant for aplastic anemia, so the T cells may come from the graft donor.

The gene calls are TRBV6-2 or TRBV6-3 and TRBJ2-7; D unclear. CDR3 length equals 12 residues. V was pared by 4 bases and J by 4 bases, with 8 bases between. The V gene's germline CDR1 is MNHEY and CDR2 SVGEGT. This CDR3 is CASSSLAYEQYV. CDR3 DNA sequence: TGTGCCAGCAGTTCTCTCGCGTACGAGCAGTACGTC.

The chain is built from TRBV5-6 and TRBJ2-1; no clear D. Germline V CDR1 and CDR2: SGHDT, YYEEEE. The V gene lost 1 base and the J gene lost 0 bases, with 11 bases spanning the gap. The CDR3 consists of 16 residues. CDR3 bases: TGTGCCAGCAGCTTGCTTGTGCGGTTCTCCTACAATGAGCAGTTCTTC. The encoded protein is CASSLLVRFSYNEQFF.

This clonotype was observed a handful of times. The DNA of the CDR3 is TGTGCCAGCAGCCGACAACTAACTAGCGCCCAAGAGACCCAGTACTTC. Amino acids: CASSRQLTSAQETQYF. The V gene is TRBV7-2, the J gene TRBJ2-5, with 7 bases lining up with TRBD2. This CDR3 has 16 residues. V shed 5 bases and J 1 base; nucleotides not matched to a gene: 10. CDR1 is SGHTA, CDR2 FQGNSA, per germline.

The chain uses TRBV27 and TRBJ1-5, with TRBD1 matching 8 bases. Germline CDR1 and CDR2: MNHEY and SMNVEV (reference sequence). The CDR3 extends over 16 amino acids. V trimming: 6 bases; J trimming: 0 bases; junction bases outside the gene matches: 7. The CDR3 region is CASRTGVPYSNQPQHF. The CDR3 DNA follows: TGTGCCAGCAGGACAGGGGTCCCGTATAGCAATCAGCCCCAGCATTTT.

This clonotype was counted a few times. This chain uses TRBV10-3 with TRBJ2-7, with TRBD1 as a possible D gene (6 bases). This CDR3 spans 12 amino acids. CDR1 and CDR2 from the germline V gene are ENHRY and SYGVKD. Trimming shortened V by 4 bases and J by 5 bases, and 9 bases separated the two germline ends. DNA of the CDR3: TGTGCCATCAGTGTGAACAGGGACGAGCAGTACTTC. It codes for CAISVNRDEQYF.

At least ten counts were recorded for this clonotype. The chain carries TRBV28 and TRBJ2-4; D possibly corresponds to TRBD1 (6 bases). Trimming cost V 1 base and J 4 bases, with 14 bases left between them. Germline V gives CDR1 MDHEN, CDR2 SYDVKM. CDR3 length: 16 residues. DNA for the CDR3: TGTGCCAGCAGTTTATTGGGGGCTGGAAATAAAAACATTCAGTACTTC. This gives the protein CASSLLGAGNKNIQYF.

This sequence joins TRBV6-2 or TRBV6-3 and TRBJ2-1, with 16 nucleotides matching TRBD2. This CDR3 spans 18 amino acids. V trimming: 5 bases; J trimming: 2 bases; junction bases outside the gene matches: 6. CDR1 is MNHEY, CDR2 SVGEGT, per germline. CDR3 nucleotide sequence: TGTGCCAGCAGTCCCGGGACTAGCGGGAGGGGAGCCTACAATGAGCAGTTCTTC. Protein: CASSPGTSGRGAYNEQFF.

V and J are TRBV19 and TRBJ2-3; D unclear. This CDR3 is 13 amino acids long. Germline V gene data show CDR1 as LNHDA and CDR2 as SQIVND (reference sequence). Trimming left V 5 bases short and J 5 bases short, with 11 bases between. Written as DNA, the CDR3 is TGTGCCAGTAGTCTCAGGCCTCGAGATACGCAGTATTTT. Translating gives CASSLRPRDTQYF.

J is TRBJ1-1 and V is TRBV12-3 or TRBV12-4; no clear D. This CDR3 spans 13 amino acids. Trimming removed 1 base at V and 5 bases at J, with 8 bases between. CDR3 DNA: TGTGCCAGCAGTTTAGTCGCGGTGACTGAAGCTTTCTTT. This gives the protein CASSLVAVTEAFF.